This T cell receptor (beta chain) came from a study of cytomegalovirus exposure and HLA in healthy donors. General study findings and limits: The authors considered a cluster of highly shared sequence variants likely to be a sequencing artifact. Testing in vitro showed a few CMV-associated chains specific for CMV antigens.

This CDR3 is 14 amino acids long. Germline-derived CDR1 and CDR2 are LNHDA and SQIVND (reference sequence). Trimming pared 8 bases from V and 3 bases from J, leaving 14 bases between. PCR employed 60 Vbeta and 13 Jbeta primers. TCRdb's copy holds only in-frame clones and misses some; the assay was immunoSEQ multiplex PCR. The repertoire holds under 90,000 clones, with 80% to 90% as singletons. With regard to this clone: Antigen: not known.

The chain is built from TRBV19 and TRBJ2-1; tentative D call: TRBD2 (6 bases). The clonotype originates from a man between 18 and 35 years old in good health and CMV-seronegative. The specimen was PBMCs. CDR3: CASQEEGSYNEQFF. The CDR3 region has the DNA TGTGCCAGTCAAGAGGAGGGTAGCTACAATGAGCAGTTCTTC. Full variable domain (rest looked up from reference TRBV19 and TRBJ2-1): DGGITQSPKYLFRKEGQNVTLSCEQNLNHDAMYWYRQDPGQGLRLIYYSQIVNDFQKGDIAEGYSVSREKKESFPLTVTSAQKNPTAFYLCASQEEGSYNEQFFGPGTRLTVL.